This TCR beta chain was identified during a study of blood T cell repertoires in COVID-19. Study context: From T cells, B-cell-depleted T cells, or PBMCs came the material, which was cDNA or gDNA.

In the authors' workflow: Estimated nucleated cell counts came from reference gene primer amplification. Sequencing used immunoSEQ multiplex PCR; TCRdb keeps in-frame clones, though not all of them. The V and J calls and clone size come from that table; D and trimming were worked out from the DNA. The profile covers some 200,000 clones, with over 75% appearing a single time and 9.5% to 15% taken by the ten largest. Per germline, CDR1 GTSNPN and CDR2 SVGIG (reference sequence). The V end was cut by 3 bases, the J end by 6 bases, with 11 bases between. This CDR3 region has 13 residues. Sequenced: peripheral blood. The origin of this receptor is a human donor in a cohort sampled during active COVID-19. The chain links TRBV30 to TRBJ2-2; D is unclear. The CDR3 nucleotides are TGTGCCTGGAGCTCGCACTTGGCCGGGGAGCTGTTTTTT. It yields the protein CAWSSHLAGELFF. The full variable domain, its missing parts supplied by reference TRBV30 and TRBJ2-2, is SQTIHQWPATLVQPVGSPLSLECTVEGTSNPNLYWYRQAAGRGLQLLFYSVGIGQISSEVPQNLSASRPQDRQFILSSKKLLLSDSGFYLCAWSSHLAGELFFGEGSRLTVL.